The T cell receptor beta chain under discussion was sequenced for a study of lymphopenia after photon versus proton radiotherapy. Whole-study results and caveats: Oligoclonal CD8+ Temra expansion after nadir drove photon patients' diversity drop. Under photons, naive T cells and diversity fell while effector/memory populations rose. Larger post-nadir TCR diversity loss correlated inversely with survival in deceased patients. Only patients who died were analyzed for survival; proton advantage is unproven.

On this clone: Antigen unknown.

Some clones are missing from TCRdb's copy, which holds only in-frame ones; the method was immunoSEQ multiplex PCR. Of approximately 170,000 clones detected, roughly nine tenths appear once; the ten largest clones hold about 4.7%. The CDR3 runs to 18 residues. Trimming removed 3 bases from V and 7 bases from J; junction bases left unmatched: 20. Looked up from germline, CDR1 is GTSNPN and CDR2 is SVGIG (reference sequence). This receptor was taken from a man aged 45 to 65 with gastric cancer. The sequencing used peripheral blood, collected from a patient treated with photon-based radiotherapy. V gene TRBV30 combines with J gene TRBJ2-2; 7 bases line up with TRBD2. This chain's CDR3 is CAWRRSSFAGELGGELFF. For the CDR3, the DNA is TGTGCCTGGAGGCGGAGTAGCTTCGCGGGAGAGTTGGGCGGGGAGCTGTTTTTT.